Following are 19 T cell receptor beta chains from one sample sequenced in a study of T cell responses to AZD1222 COVID-19 vaccine. Using immunoSEQ multiplex PCR, the repertoire was profiled, and TCRdb retains in-frame clones only, with some absent. The table includes roughly 130,000 clones, 80% to 90% detected once. Sequenced material: peripheral blood, taken on day 0 of AZD1222 vaccination. The receptors were sampled from an adult in good health.

This rearrangement joins TRBV6-6 to TRBJ1-2; tentative D call: TRBD1 (5 bases). Trimming removed 5 bases from V and 4 bases from J, with 14 bases in between. The CDR3 is made up of 14 amino acids. Germline CDR1 is MNHNY and CDR2 is SVGAGI (reference sequence). In nucleotides, the CDR3 is TGTGCCAGCAGTGACACGGGGGGAGGCTATGGCTACACCTTC. It is translated as CASSDTGGGYGYTF.

V gene TRBV6-4 combines with J gene TRBJ1-2, with D hard to call. Germline V lookup: CDR1 MRHNA, CDR2 SNTAGT. Trimming left V 1 base short and J 5 bases short, with 5 bases between. This CDR3 spans 12 amino acids. This CDR3 is CASSDLGYGYTF. In nucleotides, the CDR3 is TGTGCCAGCAGTGACTTAGGGTATGGCTACACCTTC.

The V gene is TRBV27, the J gene TRBJ1-4; a weak D match, TRBD1 (5 bases). This CDR3 contains 16 residues. CDR1 is MNHEY and CDR2 is SMNVEV in the germline V gene (reference sequence). V was shortened by 0 bases and J by 12 bases, with 20 bases between the two germline ends. Here the CDR3 reads CASSLSLFDRGEELFF. As DNA, the CDR3 is TGTGCCAGCAGTTTATCTCTTTTTGATCGGGGCGAGGAACTGTTTTTT.

This chain joins TRBV6-5 and TRBJ1-2, with 8 bases lining up with TRBD1. CDR3 length equals 14 residues. Germline V gene sequence: CDR1 MNHEY, CDR2 SVGAGI. With V trimmed by 2 bases and J by 7 bases, 6 bases remained unmatched. The CDR3: CASSYTTGGGGYTF. The DNA for the CDR3 is TGTGCCAGCAGTTACACTACAGGGGGTGGTGGCTACACCTTC.

The chain uses TRBV27 and TRBJ1-1; D might be TRBD1 (6 bases). This CDR3 has 13 residues. V was clipped by 6 bases and J by 4 bases, with 12 bases between them. Germline V gene lookup returns CDR1 MNHEY and CDR2 SMNVEV (reference sequence). CDR3: CASSLQGFTEAFF. The DNA for the CDR3 is TGTGCCAGCAGCCTCCAGGGGTTCACTGAAGCTTTCTTT.

The genes are TRBV4-1 and TRBJ2-1; D remains unclear. Germline loops: CDR1 MGHRA, CDR2 YSYEKL. CDR3 length equals 13 residues. Trimming left V 3 bases short and J 6 bases short, with 9 bases between. In DNA form, the CDR3 reads TGCGCCAGCAGCCAGTTTATCCTCAATGAGCAGTTCTTC. Translating it yields CASSQFILNEQFF.

The chain has TRBV6-5 and TRBJ1-5; D gene uncertain. Germline-derived CDR1 and CDR2 are MNHEY and SVGAGI. Deletions cut 0 bases from V and 4 bases from J, with 4 bases between. The CDR3 totals 13 residues. CDR3 sequence: CASSYSWNQPQHF. The CDR3 nucleotides read TGTGCCAGCAGTTACTCTTGGAATCAGCCCCAGCATTTT.

The chain recombines TRBV30 with TRBJ2-1; D gene unclear. The CDR3 length is 13 residues. In germline, CDR1 is GTSNPN, CDR2 SVGIG (reference sequence). Trimming pared 5 bases from V and 4 bases from J, leaving 12 bases between. The CDR3 bases are TGTGCCTGGTCCCCCCGTGGGTACAATGAGCAGTTCTTC. The encoded protein is CAWSPRGYNEQFF.

V gene TRBV7-9 combines with J gene TRBJ2-2, with D tentatively TRBD2 (5 bases). Germline V gives CDR1 SEHNR, CDR2 FQNEAQ (reference sequence). The V gene lost 5 bases and the J gene lost 5 bases, with 18 bases spanning the gap. CDR3 length: 16 amino acids. The CDR3 sequence: CASSPFPRGQTGELFF. Written as DNA, the CDR3 is TGTGCCAGCAGCCCATTTCCCCGGGGTCAAACCGGGGAGCTGTTTTTT.

The J gene is TRBJ1-5, the V gene TRBV5-1; D ambiguous. This CDR3 region has 15 residues. Trimming removed 0 bases at V and 4 bases at J, with 11 bases between. Germline V CDR1 and CDR2: SGHRS, YFSETQ. The CDR3 reads CASSLVTGPNQPQHF. The CDR3 DNA follows: TGCGCCAGCAGCTTGGTAACCGGGCCTAATCAGCCCCAGCATTTT.

This chain links TRBV7-3 with TRBJ1-3; possibly TRBD1 for D (5 bases). Germline V gene lookup returns CDR1 SGHTA and CDR2 FQGTGA. The ends were cut back, 5 bases at V and 0 bases at J, with 11 bases in the middle. The CDR3 runs 15 residues. CDR3 bases: TGTGCCAGCAGCCGGGGACCTGACTCTGGAAACACCATATATTTT. This gives the protein CASSRGPDSGNTIYF.

The genes are TRBV30 and TRBJ1-1; 8 bases line up with TRBD1. With 0 bases clipped from V and 7 bases from J, the junction kept 16 bases outside the gene matches. Germline V gene data show CDR1 as GTSNPN and CDR2 as SVGIG (reference sequence). The CDR3 sequence is 17 residues long. The CDR3, as DNA: TGTGCCTGGAGTGTACTCGTTCGGCAGGGGGCGTCGGGTGAAGCTTTCTTT. Protein sequence: CAWSVLVRQGASGEAFF.

This sequence joins TRBV12-5 and TRBJ2-7; D not certain. In germline, CDR1 is LGHNT, CDR2 FRNRAP. Trimming pared 2 bases from V and 2 bases from J, leaving 10 bases between. The CDR3 totals 14 residues. The CDR3 spells CASGLSLPAYEQYF. The CDR3 nucleotides are TGTGCTAGTGGTTTGTCCCTACCGGCCTACGAGCAGTACTTC.

The genes are TRBV6-5 and TRBJ2-3; no clear D gene. The germline V gene has CDR1 MNHEY and CDR2 SVGAGI. This CDR3 comprises 14 residues. V was shortened by 6 bases and J by 2 bases, with 12 bases between the two germline ends. CDR3 amino acids: CASSGVAATDTQYF. The CDR3, as DNA: TGTGCCAGCAGCGGCGTGGCGGCCACAGATACGCAGTATTTT.

This chain uses TRBV4-1 with TRBJ1-2; no firm D call. The V end was cut by 0 bases, the J end by 8 bases, with 13 bases between. The CDR3 is 14 amino acids. CDR1 is MGHRA and CDR2 is YSYEKL in the germline V gene. Here the CDR3 DNA reads TGCGCCAGCAGCCAAGAAGCGGCGTATCGGGGCTACACCTTC. It encodes CASSQEAAYRGYTF.

The V and J genes are TRBV20-1 and TRBJ2-3, with 10 nucleotides matching TRBD2. The J segment lost 6 bases and the V segment lost 3 bases, leaving 12 bases of the junction unmatched. Germline V CDR1 and CDR2: DFQATT, SNEGSKA (reference sequence). This CDR3 spans 16 amino acids. Written as DNA, the CDR3 is TGCAGTGCTAGTCCGGGACTAGCGAGTAAAAAGGATACGCAGTATTTT. This translates into CSASPGLASKKDTQYF.

The chain is built from TRBV29-1 and TRBJ2-7, with unresolved D. Germline V CDR1 and CDR2: SQVTM, ANQGSEA. This CDR3 comprises 14 residues. Trimming took 6 bases from V and 0 from J, leaving 15 bases between them. Here the CDR3 DNA reads TGCAGCGTGCTGACTTCAATCAGCTCCTACGAGCAGTACTTC. Its protein is CSVLTSISSYEQYF.

The chain combines TRBV29-1 with TRBJ1-1, with a weak D call TRBD1 (5 bases). The germline CDR1 and CDR2 sequences are SQVTM and ANQGSEA. The CDR3 runs 11 residues. V was clipped by 6 bases and J by 7 bases, with 12 bases between them. CDR3 in DNA: TGCAGCGTCGGGGGGGGGATTGAAGCTTTCTTT. As protein: CSVGGGIEAFF.

The chain couples TRBV6-5 to TRBJ2-2; no clear D. CDR3 length: 14 residues. CDR1 MNHEY and CDR2 SVGAGI come from the germline V gene. V shed 6 bases and J shed 6 bases, with 14 bases lying between them. CDR3 in amino acids: CASRVRRMAGELFF. The CDR3 DNA follows: TGTGCCAGCAGGGTAAGGCGGATGGCCGGGGAGCTGTTTTTT.